This T cell receptor (beta chain) was recorded in a study of cytomegalovirus exposure and HLA in healthy donors. Study-wide results and caveats: A later analysis found TCR association rates differed by HLA locus, highest for DRB1 and lowest for HLA-C. Certain indistinguishable V segments, among them TRBV6-2 and TRBV6-3, were excluded.

The primer mix had 60 Vbeta and 13 Jbeta primers. Sequencing was performed with immunoSEQ multiplex PCR; in TCRdb, only in-frame clones are kept and a portion is missing. The repertoire consists of around 190,000 clones, with approximately 84% occurring once and the leading ten covering 2.9%. Germline V gene data show CDR1 as MNHNY and CDR2 as SVGAGI (reference sequence). The CDR3 length is 14 residues. V was pared by 2 bases and J by 8 bases, with 14 bases between. Note on this clone: Its antigen is not identified.

The chain is built from TRBV6-6 and TRBJ2-3, with D perhaps TRBD1 (6 bases). Sequencing input: PBMCs. This TCR was sampled from a female donor in good health and CMV-seronegative. DNA for the CDR3: TGTGCCAGCAGTTACCCACACAGGGAAGCTACGCAGTATTTT. As protein: CASSYPHREATQYF.